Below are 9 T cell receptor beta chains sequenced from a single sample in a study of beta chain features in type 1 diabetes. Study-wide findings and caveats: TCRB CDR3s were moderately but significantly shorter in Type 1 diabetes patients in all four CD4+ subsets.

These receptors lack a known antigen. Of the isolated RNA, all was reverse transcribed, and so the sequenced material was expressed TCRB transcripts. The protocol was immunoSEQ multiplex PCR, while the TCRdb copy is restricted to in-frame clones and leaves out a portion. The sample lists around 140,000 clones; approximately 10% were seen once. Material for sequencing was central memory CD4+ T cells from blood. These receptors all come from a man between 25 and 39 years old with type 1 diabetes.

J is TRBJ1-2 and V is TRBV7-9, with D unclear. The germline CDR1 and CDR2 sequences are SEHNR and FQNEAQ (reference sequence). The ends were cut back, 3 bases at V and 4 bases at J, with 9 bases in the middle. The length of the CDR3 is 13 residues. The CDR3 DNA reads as TGTGCCAGCAGCTTCCTCGCGTTCTATGGCTACACCTTC. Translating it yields CASSFLAFYGYTF. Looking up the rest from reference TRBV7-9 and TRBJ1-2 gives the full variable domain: DTGVSQNPRHKITKRGQNVTFRCDPISEHNRLYWYRQTLGQGPEFLTYFQNEAQLEKSRLLSDRFSAERPKGSFSTLEIQRTEQGDSAMYLCASSFLAFYGYTFGSGTRLTVV.

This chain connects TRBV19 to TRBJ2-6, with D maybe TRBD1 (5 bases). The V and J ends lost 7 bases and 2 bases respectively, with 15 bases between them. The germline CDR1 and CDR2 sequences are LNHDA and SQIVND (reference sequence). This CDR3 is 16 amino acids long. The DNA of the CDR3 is TGTGCCAGTAACTCAGGGCCGAGAACTGGGGCCAACGTCCTGACTTTC. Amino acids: CASNSGPRTGANVLTF.

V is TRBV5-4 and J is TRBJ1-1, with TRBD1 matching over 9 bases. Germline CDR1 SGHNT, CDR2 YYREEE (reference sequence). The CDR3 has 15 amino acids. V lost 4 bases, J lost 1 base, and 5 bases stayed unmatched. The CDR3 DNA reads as TGTGCCAGCAGCCCCCGGGACAGGGCGAACACTGAAGCTTTCTTT. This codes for CASSPRDRANTEAFF.

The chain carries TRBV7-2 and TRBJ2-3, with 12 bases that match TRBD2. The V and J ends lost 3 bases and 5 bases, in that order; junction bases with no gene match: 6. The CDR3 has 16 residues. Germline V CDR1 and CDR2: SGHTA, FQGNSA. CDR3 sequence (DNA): TGTGCCAGCAGCTTCCAAGGACTAGCGGGGAAAGATACGCAGTATTTT. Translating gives CASSFQGLAGKDTQYF.

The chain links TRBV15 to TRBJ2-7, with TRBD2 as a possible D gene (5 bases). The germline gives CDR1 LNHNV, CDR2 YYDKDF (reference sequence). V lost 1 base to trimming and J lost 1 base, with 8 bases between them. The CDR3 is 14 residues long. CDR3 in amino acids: CATSRAGGSYEQYF. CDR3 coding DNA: TGTGCCACCAGCAGAGCGGGCGGGTCCTACGAGCAGTACTTC.

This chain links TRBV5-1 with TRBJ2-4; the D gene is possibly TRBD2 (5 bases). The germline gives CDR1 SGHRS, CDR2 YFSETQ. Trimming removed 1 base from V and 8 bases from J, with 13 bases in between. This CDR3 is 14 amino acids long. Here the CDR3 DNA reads TGCGCCAGCAGCTTGTTTGGGTTGGAGGACATTCAGTACTTC. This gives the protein CASSLFGLEDIQYF.

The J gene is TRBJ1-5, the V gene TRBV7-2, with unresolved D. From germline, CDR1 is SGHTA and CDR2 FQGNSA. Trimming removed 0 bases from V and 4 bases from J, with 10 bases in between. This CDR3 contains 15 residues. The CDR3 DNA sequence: TGTGCCAGCAGCTTAGCGACGGGGAGGAATCAGCCCCAGCATTTT. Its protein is CASSLATGRNQPQHF.

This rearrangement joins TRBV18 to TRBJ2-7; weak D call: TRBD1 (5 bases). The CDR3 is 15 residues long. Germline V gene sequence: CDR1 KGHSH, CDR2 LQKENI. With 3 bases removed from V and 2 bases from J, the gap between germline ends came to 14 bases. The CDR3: CASSPRRQDTYEQYF. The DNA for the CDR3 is TGTGCCAGCTCACCCCGACGGCAGGACACCTACGAGCAGTACTTC.

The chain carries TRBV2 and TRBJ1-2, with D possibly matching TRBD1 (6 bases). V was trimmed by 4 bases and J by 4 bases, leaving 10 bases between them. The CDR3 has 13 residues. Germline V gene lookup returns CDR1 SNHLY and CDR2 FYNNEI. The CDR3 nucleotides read TGTGCCAGCAGTGCTCGGGGGGCCTATGGCTACACCTTC. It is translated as CASSARGAYGYTF.